Presented here are 24 T cell receptor beta chains from one specimen sequenced in a study of metastatic and nonmetastatic thyroid tumors. All patients were untreated before thyroid surgery. Via MiXCR, TCRdb re-called the PCR reads. Here the sample spans tens of thousands of clones, roughly 19% being singletons. Sequenced input: blood. Receptor source: a male donor with papillary thyroid cancer or a benign thyroid nodule (not recorded which). Some clones in this sample may be carry-over from other donors' samples.

The V and J genes are TRBV30 and TRBJ2-5; D may match TRBD1 or TRBD2 (6 bases each). Germline assignment: CDR1 GTSNPN and CDR2 SVGIG (reference sequence). The CDR3 loop spans 14 amino acids. The CDR3 DNA is TGTGGCCTGGACATCATGGGGGGCTTGGAGACCCAGTACTTC. Protein product: CGLDIMGGLETQYF.

This clone has a count of ten or more. The chain combines TRBV7-2 with TRBJ1-6, with D unclear. CDR3 length equals 16 residues. Germline values: CDR1 SGHTA, CDR2 FQGNSA. V was cut by 1 base and J by 7 bases, with 14 bases left in between. The CDR3 DNA is TGTGCCAGCAGCTTAGGAGCCCCGGGCGGCAATTCACCCCTCCACTTT. Translated, it gives CASSLGAPGGNSPLHF.

This chain uses TRBV19 with TRBJ1-1, with D possibly matching TRBD1 (6 bases). The CDR3 consists of 14 residues. Trimming pared 9 bases from V and 4 bases from J, leaving 18 bases between. Germline loops: CDR1 LNHDA, CDR2 SQIVND (reference sequence). The CDR3 DNA reads as TGTGCCAGCCACGGGGGGGCAGGGCTCACTGAAGCTTTCTTT. This encodes CASHGGAGLTEAFF.

This clone has a count of ten or more. The CDR3 bases are TGTGCCAGCACCTCGCCACCGGGGCAGGGAGGGACAAGCTGGAACTACGAGCAGTACTTC. Amino acid sequence: CASTSPPGQGGTSWNYEQYF. The J gene is TRBJ2-7, the V gene TRBV28; weak D call: TRBD2 (7 bases). The V end lost 7 bases, the J end lost 3 bases, and 34 bases lay between the germline ends. Germline-derived CDR1 and CDR2 are MDHEN and SYDVKM. The CDR3 totals 20 residues. Drawing the rest from reference TRBV28 and TRBJ2-7, the complete variable domain is DVKVTQSSRYLVKRTGEKVFLECVQDMDHENMFWYRQDPGLGLRLIYFSYDVKMKEKGDIPEGYSVSREKKERFSLILESASTNQTSMYLCASTSPPGQGGTSWNYEQYFGPGTRLTVT.

This clone was recorded at least ten times. Possible read error: a much larger clone is one base away. The sample holds other DNA sequences that translate to the same CDR3. This chain joins TRBV2 and TRBJ2-7; D is possibly TRBD1 (6 bases). The V end was cut by 5 bases, the J end by 13 bases, with 12 bases between. Germline CDR1 and CDR2: SNHLY and FYNNEI. This CDR3 has 10 residues. CDR3 coding DNA: TGTGCCAGCAGTTCGCAGGGGCAATACTTC. Its protein product is CASSSQGQYF.

The chain combines TRBV6-5 with TRBJ2-7; 9 bases align to TRBD1. The ends lost 1 base at V and 0 bases at J; junction bases unmatched: 4. This CDR3 spans 16 amino acids. Germline loops: CDR1 MNHEY, CDR2 SVGAGI. CDR3 protein: CASSYLGQGHSYEQYF. The CDR3 bases are TGTGCCAGCAGTTACTTGGGACAGGGCCACTCCTACGAGCAGTACTTC.

At least ten counts were recorded for this clone. The V and J genes are TRBV5-1 and TRBJ2-6, with D unclear. Per germline, CDR1 SGHRS and CDR2 YFSETQ. The V gene lost 1 base and the J gene lost 0 bases, with 8 bases spanning the gap. The CDR3 loop spans 16 amino acids. The CDR3 spells CASSLSQTSGANVLTF. CDR3 nucleotide sequence: TGCGCCAGCAGCTTGAGTCAAACCTCTGGGGCCAACGTCCTGACTTTC.

This clone occurred many times. The chain employs TRBV11-2 and TRBJ2-5; 11 bases match TRBD1. There are 17 residues in the CDR3. Germline assignment: CDR1 SGHAT and CDR2 FQNNGV. With V trimmed by 6 bases and J by 2 bases, 11 bases remained unmatched. The CDR3 nucleotides read TGTGCCAGCAGGATCTCATCCGGGACAGGGGGGCAAGAGACCCAGTACTTC. It yields the protein CASRISSGTGGQETQYF.

The table lists this clone with a few counts. The V and J genes are TRBV7-2 and TRBJ2-7; TRBD1 might be the D (6 bases). The CDR3 loop spans 12 amino acids. The germline gives CDR1 SGHTA, CDR2 FQGNSA. Trimming pared 5 bases from V and 2 bases from J, leaving 7 bases between. DNA of the CDR3: TGTGCCAGCAGCCGACAGGCCTACGAGCAGTACTTC. Translating gives CASSRQAYEQYF.

Ten or more counts support this clone. J is TRBJ2-3 and V is TRBV20-1; D is perhaps TRBD2 (5 bases). The V end was cut by 5 bases, the J end by 0 bases, with 9 bases between. Germline V gene data show CDR1 as DFQATT and CDR2 as SNEGSKA (reference sequence). This CDR3 is 13 amino acids long. The CDR3 DNA reads TGCAGTGCTGGGCCGGGGAGCACAGATACGCAGTATTTT. It specifies CSAGPGSTDTQYF.

The chain couples TRBV7-2 to TRBJ1-2; 7 nucleotides match TRBD1. Looked up from germline, CDR1 is SGHTA and CDR2 is FQGNSA. V lost 6 bases, J lost 4 bases, and 8 bases stayed unmatched. The CDR3 extends over 14 amino acids. This chain's CDR3 is CASRSGQAAYGYTF. The CDR3 DNA follows: TGTGCCAGCAGATCTGGACAGGCTGCCTATGGCTACACCTTC. Together with reference TRBV7-2 and TRBJ1-2, the CDR3 gives the full variable domain: GAGVSQSPSNKVTEKGKDVELRCDPISGHTALYWYRQSLGQGLEFLIYFQGNSAPDKSGLPSDRFSAERTGGSVSTLTIQRTQQEDSAVYLCASRSGQAAYGYTFGSGTRLTVV.

The sample holds many counts of this clone. The V and J genes are TRBV15 and TRBJ2-5; D gene unclear. Trimming removed 5 bases at V and 5 bases at J, with 9 bases between. Germline loops: CDR1 LNHNV, CDR2 YYDKDF (reference sequence). This CDR3 contains 12 residues. CDR3 residues: CATSPEMETQYF. The CDR3 DNA is TGTGCCACCAGCCCAGAGATGGAGACCCAGTACTTC.

This clone was observed a single time. This sequence joins TRBV20-1 and TRBJ1-1; D perhaps matches TRBD1 (6 bases). Trimming left V 2 bases short and J 10 bases short, with 20 bases between. Per the germline V gene, CDR1 is DFQATT and CDR2 is SNEGSKA (reference sequence). CDR3 size: 14 residues. CDR3 nucleotide sequence: TGCAGTGCTAGAACTATCGGGGGGCCTGGAGGAGCTTTCTTT. Translated: CSARTIGGPGGAFF.

This clone is medium-sized. The rearrangement uses TRBV6-1 and TRBJ1-5; possibly TRBD1 for D (5 bases). Per the germline V gene, CDR1 is MNHNS and CDR2 is SASEGT. The CDR3 contains 12 residues. The DNA of the CDR3 is TGTGGGGGGGGTCCTGCTAATCAGCCCCAGCATTTT. It codes for CGGGPANQPQHF.

This clone was counted a few times. The V gene is TRBV6-1, the J gene TRBJ2-1; D is unresolved. This CDR3 region has 13 residues. The germline V and J ends were trimmed by 6 bases and 13 bases, with 19 bases remaining between them. Germline V gives CDR1 MNHNS, CDR2 SASEGT. In DNA form, the CDR3 reads TGTGCCAGCAGGCTCCACCCTATAGGTGATCAGTTCTTC. Translation: CASRLHPIGDQFF.

Relative to its sample, this clone is medium-sized. J is TRBJ2-7 and V is TRBV2, with 9 bases aligning to TRBD2. The CDR3 extends over 13 amino acids. The trim removed 6 bases at V and 3 bases at J, leaving 3 bases unmatched. The germline V gene has CDR1 SNHLY and CDR2 FYNNEI. This chain's CDR3 is CASSLTSGYEQYF. CDR3 DNA sequence: TGTGCCAGCAGCTTGACTAGCGGCTACGAGCAGTACTTC.

This clone was counted between two and nine times. The CDR3 nucleotides read TGTGCCAGCAGTTTAACGGCCAGCACAGATACGCAGTATTTT. Residues: CASSLTASTDTQYF. V usage is TRBV12-3 or TRBV12-4 and J usage is TRBJ2-3; D gene uncertain. This CDR3 has 14 amino acids. Trimming took off 2 bases at V and 0 bases at J, with 6 bases between the two ends.

This clone was recorded many times. The J gene is TRBJ2-3, the V gene TRBV20-1; 11 bases agree with TRBD2. CDR1 and CDR2 from the germline V gene are DFQATT and SNEGSKA (reference sequence). V was pared by 4 bases and J by 11 bases, with 14 bases of the junction left unmatched. There are 15 residues in the CDR3. The CDR3 here is CSAKSGTSGHRGQYF. In nucleotides, the CDR3 is TGCAGTGCTAAATCCGGGACTAGCGGCCATAGGGGGCAGTATTTT.

This clone was picked up many times. CDR3 bases: TGTGCCTGGAAAGGCTCGGTTAACCACGAGCAGTACTTC. As protein: CAWKGSVNHEQYF. The chain carries TRBV30 and TRBJ2-7; D is unclear. This CDR3 contains 13 residues. Between the trimmed V and J ends, which lost 4 bases and 5 bases, there was a span of 15 bases. In germline, CDR1 is GTSNPN, CDR2 SVGIG (reference sequence).

The gene calls are TRBV19 and TRBJ1-2; D unclear. Germline V gives CDR1 LNHDA, CDR2 SQIVND (reference sequence). V lost 5 bases to trimming and J lost 4 bases, with 11 bases between them. The CDR3 extends over 13 amino acids. CDR3 in amino acids: CASSAPRSYGYTF. In nucleotides, the CDR3 is TGTGCCAGTAGTGCCCCTCGCAGCTATGGCTACACCTTC. The variable domain in full, completed from reference TRBV19 and TRBJ1-2, reads DGGITQSPKYLFRKEGQNVTLSCEQNLNHDAMYWYRQDPGQGLRLIYYSQIVNDFQKGDIAEGYSVSREKKESFPLTVTSAQKNPTAFYLCASSAPRSYGYTFGSGTRLTVV.

This clone was observed at least ten times. CDR3 coding DNA: TGTGCCAGTACCCCTAGCGGGGCAGAGACCCAGTACTTC. It encodes CASTPSGAETQYF. V is TRBV19 and J is TRBJ2-5; TRBD2 agrees at 9 bases. Germline V gives CDR1 LNHDA, CDR2 SQIVND (reference sequence). This CDR3 is built from 13 residues. Trimming cost V 7 bases and J 4 bases; bases outside gene matches: 4.

Ten or more counts support this clone. The gene calls are TRBV9 and TRBJ1-2; tentatively, D is TRBD1 (5 bases). From germline, CDR1 is SGDLS and CDR2 YYNGEE. V was clipped by 5 bases and J by 2 bases, with 13 bases between them. The CDR3 extends over 14 amino acids. CDR3 residues: CASSGSGDNYGYTF. DNA of the CDR3: TGTGCCAGCAGTGGTTCCGGGGACAACTATGGCTACACCTTC.

This clone was found many times. The CDR3 bases are TGTGCCAGCAGCTTAGTAGTCCACTCTGGGGCCAACGTCCTGACTTTC. This gives the protein CASSLVVHSGANVLTF. The chain has TRBV7-9 and TRBJ2-6; no clear D. CDR3 length: 16 amino acids. The V gene's germline CDR1 is SEHNR and CDR2 FQNEAQ (reference sequence). Trimming took off 1 base at V and 0 bases at J, with 7 bases between the two ends.

This clone was seen ten or more times. CDR3 amino acids: CASSLASGNSGANVLTF. As DNA, the CDR3 is TGTGCCAGCAGCTTGGCGTCAGGGAACTCTGGGGCCAACGTCCTGACTTTC. The chain uses TRBV5-4 and TRBJ2-6; weak D call: TRBD1 (5 bases). Per the germline V gene, CDR1 is SGHNT and CDR2 is YYREEE (reference sequence). Trimming removed 0 bases at V and 0 bases at J, with 10 bases between. The CDR3 has 17 amino acids.